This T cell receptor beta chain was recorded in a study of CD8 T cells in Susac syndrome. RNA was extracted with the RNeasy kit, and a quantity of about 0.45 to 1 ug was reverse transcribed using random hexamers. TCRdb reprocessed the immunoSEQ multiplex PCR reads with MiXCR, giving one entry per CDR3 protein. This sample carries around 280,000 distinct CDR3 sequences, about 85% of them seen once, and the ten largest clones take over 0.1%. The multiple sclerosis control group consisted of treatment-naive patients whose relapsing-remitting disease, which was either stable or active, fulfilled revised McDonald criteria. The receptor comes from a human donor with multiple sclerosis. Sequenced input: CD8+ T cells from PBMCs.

DNA of the CDR3: TGTGCCAGATCGACGGACGATTCTAGCACAGATACGCAGTATTTT. This encodes CARSTDDSSTDTQYF. This chain links TRBV2 with TRBJ2-3, with D unresolved. Looked up from germline, CDR1 is SNHLY and CDR2 is FYNNEI. The CDR3 spans 15 residues. V was clipped by 9 bases and J by 0 bases, with 16 bases between them.